Following are 26 T cell receptor beta chains from one sample sequenced in a study of spatial heterogeneity in lung cancer. This sample's time point: blood at routine non-recurrence follow-up after resection. Whole RNA was taken from tumor, nontumor lung or frozen PBMC; it was then sequenced unsorted. TCRdb re-called the 5' RACE reads with MiXCR, one entry per CDR3 protein. The table includes around 110,000 distinct CDR3 sequences, 10% to 15% detected once. This specimen consisted of PBMCs, obtained at follow-up. The receptors were gathered from a male donor with early-stage non-small cell lung cancer.

The rearrangement links TRBV7-2 to TRBJ1-2; 8 bases are shared with TRBD1. The CDR3 runs 15 residues. Trimming took 5 bases from V and 3 from J; bases not matched to a gene: 8. Germline V gene data show CDR1 as SGHTA and CDR2 as FQGNSA. The CDR3: CASSPRTGLHYGYTF. DNA of the CDR3: TGTGCCAGCAGCCCTAGGACAGGGCTCCACTATGGCTACACCTTC.

This clonotype was seen repeatedly, ten times or more. The rearrangement links TRBV10-3 to TRBJ1-1, with D hard to call. The CDR3 totals 14 residues. V was clipped by 6 bases and J by 2 bases, with 13 bases between them. Germline CDR1 and CDR2: ENHRY and SYGVKD. The CDR3 protein is CAIRDRGDNTEAFF. The CDR3 DNA follows: TGTGCCATCAGGGACCGGGGAGACAACACTGAAGCTTTCTTT.

The table lists this clonotype with many counts. The chain carries TRBV9 and TRBJ2-3; no firm D call. Per germline, CDR1 SGDLS and CDR2 YYNGEE. This CDR3 has 15 residues. V was shortened by 3 bases and J by 2 bases, with 13 bases between the two germline ends. The CDR3 spells CASSAELSPTDTQYF. The CDR3 nucleotides are TGTGCCAGCAGCGCGGAGTTGTCCCCCACAGATACGCAGTATTTT.

This clonotype showed up many times. This chain uses TRBV10-3 with TRBJ2-2; tentatively, D is TRBD1 (6 bases). Trimming took 7 bases from V and 6 from J, leaving 12 bases between them. This CDR3 has 13 amino acids. Germline V CDR1 and CDR2: ENHRY, SYGVKD. The CDR3 reads CAINTGYAGELFF. In DNA form, the CDR3 reads TGTGCCATCAACACAGGGTACGCCGGGGAGCTGTTTTTT.

At least ten counts were recorded for this clonotype. The V and J genes are TRBV6-2 or TRBV6-3 and TRBJ1-5, with unresolved D. Germline CDR1 MNHEY, CDR2 SVGEGT. V shed 0 bases and J shed 2 bases, with 8 bases lying between them. The CDR3 contains 15 residues. CDR3 sequence reads: CASSYSGTGNQPQHF. In nucleotides, the CDR3 is TGTGCCAGCAGTTACTCCGGAACGGGCAATCAGCCCCAGCATTTT.

This clonotype was seen more than once but under ten times. The rearrangement uses TRBV28 and TRBJ1-2; no reliable D call. Trimming took 0 bases from V and 2 from J, leaving 7 bases between them. CDR3 length: 14 residues. Germline CDR1 is MDHEN and CDR2 is SYDVKM. Here the CDR3 reads CASSLWGGNYGYTF. The CDR3 DNA sequence: TGTGCCAGCAGTTTATGGGGCGGAAACTATGGCTACACCTTC.

The chain employs TRBV20-1 and TRBJ2-3, with 9 bases lining up with TRBD2. Looked up from germline, CDR1 is DFQATT and CDR2 is SNEGSKA (reference sequence). This CDR3 is 13 amino acids long. The CDR3 bases are TGCAGCAACCTAGCGGGGAGTCCTGATACGCAGTATTTT. It encodes CSNLAGSPDTQYF.

This clonotype showed up just a few times. The V gene is TRBV28, the J gene TRBJ2-7, with unresolved D. Germline assignment: CDR1 MDHEN and CDR2 SYDVKM. Trimming left V 2 bases short and J 2 bases short, with 16 bases between. The CDR3 is 16 amino acids. DNA of the CDR3: TGTGCCAGCAGTTTAACCCAGAGGACGCGAACCTACGAGCAGTACTTC. It translates to CASSLTQRTRTYEQYF.

This clonotype was found many times. The chain joins TRBV6-6 to TRBJ2-5; 8 bases agree with TRBD1. CDR3 length: 15 amino acids. Germline lookup yields CDR1 MNHNY and CDR2 SVGAGI (reference sequence). V was clipped by 5 bases and J by 4 bases; unmatched bases: 9. The CDR3 DNA sequence: TGTGCCAGCAGTACCTGGACAGGGCGGCGAGAGACCCAGTACTTC. Its protein product is CASSTWTGRRETQYF.

This clonotype was seen ten or more times. This chain connects TRBV4-1 to TRBJ2-7; TRBD1 is a possible D gene (6 bases). The CDR3 sequence is 13 residues long. Trimming cost V 4 bases and J 4 bases, with 11 bases left between them. CDR1 and CDR2 (germline): MGHRA, YSYEKL. The CDR3 spells CASSLDRNYEQYF. The CDR3 DNA reads as TGCGCCAGCAGCCTAGACAGGAATTACGAGCAGTACTTC.

The rearrangement links TRBV11-2 to TRBJ2-5, with D perhaps matching TRBD1 or TRBD2 (5 bases each). CDR1 is SGHAT, CDR2 FQNNGV, per germline. CDR3 size: 17 residues. Trimming shortened V by 5 bases and J by 7 bases, and 26 bases separated the two germline ends. The CDR3: CASSPPSVRKAGATQYF. CDR3 nucleotide sequence: TGTGCCAGCAGCCCGCCTTCAGTGCGAAAGGCCGGGGCGACCCAGTACTTC. The full variable domain, rest sourced from reference TRBV11-2 and TRBJ2-5, is EAGVAQSPRYKIIEKRQSVAFWCNPISGHATLYWYQQILGQGPKLLIQFQNNGVVDDSQLPKDRFSAERLKGVDSTLKIQPAKLEDSAVYLCASSPPSVRKAGATQYFGPGTRLLVL.

This clonotype has ten or more counts. The rearrangement joins TRBV25-1 to TRBJ1-1; D gene ambiguous. V lost 1 base and J lost 4, with 10 bases in between. The CDR3 totals 14 residues. CDR1 is MGHDK, CDR2 SYGVNS, per germline. For the CDR3, the DNA is TGTGCCAGCAGTGAATCATTGGCGAGCACTGAAGCTTTCTTT. As protein: CASSESLASTEAFF.

This clonotype came up many times. The rearrangement uses TRBV3-1 and TRBJ1-3; tentatively, D is TRBD1 (5 bases). V lost 3 bases and J 8 bases, leaving 14 bases between the germline ends. Germline CDR1 is LGHDT and CDR2 is YNNKEL (reference sequence). This CDR3 is built from 14 residues. The CDR3: CASSHQGRVHTIYF. The CDR3 DNA sequence: TGTGCCAGCAGCCACCAGGGAAGGGTGCACACCATATATTTT.

The rearrangement links TRBV6-5 to TRBJ2-3; D perhaps matches TRBD2 (5 bases). The CDR3 contains 14 residues. Trimming removed 6 bases from V and 2 bases from J, with 12 bases in between. CDR1 is MNHEY and CDR2 is SVGAGI in the germline V gene. The CDR3 DNA is TGTGCCAGCAGCCCCCCGGGATACACAGATACGCAGTATTTT. Protein product: CASSPPGYTDTQYF.

The gene calls are TRBV29-1 and TRBJ2-5; D gene uncertain. The CDR3 spans 14 residues. Deletions cut 4 bases from V and 5 bases from J, with 17 bases between. Germline loops: CDR1 SQVTM, CDR2 ANQGSEA. The CDR3 sequence: CSVGWGKGKETQYF. The DNA of the CDR3 is TGCAGCGTTGGGTGGGGTAAGGGAAAGGAGACCCAGTACTTC.

This clonotype showed up just a few times. The chain has TRBV30 and TRBJ2-2; D is unclear. The CDR3 has 13 residues. Germline loops: CDR1 GTSNPN, CDR2 SVGIG (reference sequence). Trimming pared 0 bases from V and 4 bases from J, leaving 6 bases between. The CDR3 DNA reads TGTGCCTGGAGTGTATGGGGCACCGGGGAGCTGTTTTTT. Encoded protein: CAWSVWGTGELFF.

This clonotype has ten or more counts. At one end, the junction sequence differs from germline, possibly due to a read error. The chain carries TRBV2 and TRBJ2-7, with D unresolved. Germline-derived CDR1 and CDR2 are SNHLY and FYNNEI. This CDR3 is built from 10 residues. In nucleotides, the CDR3 is TGTGCCAGCAGGTTTAATGGGGAAGGCTTC. This sequence encodes CASRFNGEGF. Together with reference TRBV2 and TRBJ2-7, the CDR3 gives the full variable domain: EPEVTQTPSHQVTQMGQEVILRCVPISNHLYFYWYRQILGQKVEFLVSFYNNEISEKSEIFDDQFSVERPDGSNFTLKIRSTKLEDSAMYFCASRFNGEGFGPGTRLTVT.

This clonotype was observed many times. This rearrangement joins TRBV27 to TRBJ1-1; D gene unclear. Trimming took 4 bases from V and 0 from J, leaving 9 bases between them. Germline V gives CDR1 MNHEY, CDR2 SMNVEV (reference sequence). The CDR3 length is 14 residues. The CDR3 loop reads CASSSAAMNTEAFF. The CDR3 DNA reads as TGTGCCAGCAGTTCTGCGGCCATGAACACTGAAGCTTTCTTT.

The J gene is TRBJ1-3, the V gene TRBV3-1; D is unclear. Germline V gives CDR1 LGHDT, CDR2 YNNKEL (reference sequence). The CDR3 totals 13 residues. CDR3 sequence (DNA): TGTGCGTCGTCATCCTCGACGGGAAACACCATATATTTT. It is translated as CASSSSTGNTIYF.

The genes are TRBV5-1 and TRBJ2-2; 7 bases are a match to TRBD1. CDR3 size: 14 residues. With 3 bases clipped from V and 3 bases from J, the junction kept 2 bases outside the gene matches. In germline, CDR1 is SGHRS, CDR2 YFSETQ. CDR3 protein: CASSSGTDTGELFF. The CDR3 region has the DNA TGCGCCAGCAGCTCAGGGACAGACACCGGGGAGCTGTTTTTT. The variable domain in full, completed from reference TRBV5-1 and TRBJ2-2, reads KAGVTQTPRYLIKTRGQQVTLSCSPISGHRSVSWYQQTPGQGLQFLFEYFSETQRNKGNFPGRFSGRQFSNSRSEMNVSTLELGDSALYLCASSSGTDTGELFFGEGSRLTVL.

The sample holds many counts of this clonotype. V is TRBV24-1 and J is TRBJ2-7; 8 bases are a match to TRBD2. Germline CDR1 and CDR2: KGHDR and SFDVKD. V was clipped by 3 bases and J by 2 bases; unmatched bases: 5. There are 15 residues in the CDR3. The chain's CDR3 is CATSDRGGGTYEQYF. As DNA, the CDR3 is TGTGCCACCAGTGATAGAGGCGGGGGGACCTACGAGCAGTACTTC.

This clonotype has a handful of counts. The V call is TRBV29-1, the J call TRBJ1-4; 8 nucleotides match TRBD1. The CDR3 totals 13 residues. J was trimmed by 8 bases and V by 7 bases; bases with no gene match: 9. The germline V gene encodes CDR1 SQVTM and CDR2 ANQGSEA. The DNA for the CDR3 is TGCAGCGCCGGACAGGGTCTCAGGGAAAAACTGTTTTTT. Translated, it gives CSAGQGLREKLFF.

This chain connects TRBV5-1 to TRBJ2-2; unclear D gene. This CDR3 is built from 14 residues. Germline values: CDR1 SGHRS, CDR2 YFSETQ. V dropped 0 bases and J dropped 0 bases, with 3 bases sitting between them. DNA for the CDR3: TGCGCCAGCAGCTTGGAGACGAACACCGGGGAGCTGTTTTTT. Its translation: CASSLETNTGELFF.

This chain links TRBV6-1 with TRBJ2-1; 8 bases map to TRBD1. The V and J ends lost 11 bases and 3 bases, in that order; junction bases with no gene match: 18. This CDR3 region has 17 residues. Germline V gene sequence: CDR1 MNHNS, CDR2 SASEGT. The CDR3 DNA sequence: TGTGCCGGAAGAGCGTCCGACAGGGGAGCTTACTACAATGAGCAGTTCTTC. Encoded protein: CAGRASDRGAYYNEQFF.

In this sample, this clonotype turned up many times. This chain joins TRBV28 and TRBJ2-7; TRBD1 matches at 10 bases. The CDR3 extends over 16 amino acids. The germline CDR1 and CDR2 sequences are MDHEN and SYDVKM. V was clipped by 6 bases and J by 2 bases; unmatched bases: 10. The CDR3 nucleotides are TGTGCCAGCAGGCCTACCCGGACAGGGGGAGCCTACGAGCAGTACTTC. Its translation is CASRPTRTGGAYEQYF.

The chain joins TRBV7-2 to TRBJ2-3; TRBD2 agrees at 7 bases. CDR1 SGHTA and CDR2 FQGNSA come from the germline V gene. CDR3 length: 14 amino acids. V lost 8 bases to trimming and J lost 1 base; unmatched junction nucleotides: 6. The CDR3 bases are TGTGCCAGCCTCCCGGGGGGACGCACAGATACGCAGTATTTT. Protein product: CASLPGGRTDTQYF. The full variable domain, in which reference TRBV7-2 and TRBJ2-3 provide the parts outside the CDR3, is GAGVSQSPSNKVTEKGKDVELRCDPISGHTALYWYRQSLGQGLEFLIYFQGNSAPDKSGLPSDRFSAERTGGSVSTLTIQRTQQEDSAVYLCASLPGGRTDTQYFGPGTRLTVL.